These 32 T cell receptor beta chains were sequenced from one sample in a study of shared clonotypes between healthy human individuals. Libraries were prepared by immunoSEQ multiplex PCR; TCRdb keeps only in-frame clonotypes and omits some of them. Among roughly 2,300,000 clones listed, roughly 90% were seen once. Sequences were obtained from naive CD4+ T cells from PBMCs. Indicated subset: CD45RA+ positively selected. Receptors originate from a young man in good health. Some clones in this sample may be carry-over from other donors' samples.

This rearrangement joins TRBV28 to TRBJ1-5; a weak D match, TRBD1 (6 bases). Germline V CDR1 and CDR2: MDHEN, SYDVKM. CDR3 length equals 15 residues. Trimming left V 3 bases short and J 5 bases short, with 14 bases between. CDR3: CASSLMSAGDQPQHF. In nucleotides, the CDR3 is TGTGCCAGCAGTTTGATGTCGGCAGGGGATCAGCCCCAGCATTTT.

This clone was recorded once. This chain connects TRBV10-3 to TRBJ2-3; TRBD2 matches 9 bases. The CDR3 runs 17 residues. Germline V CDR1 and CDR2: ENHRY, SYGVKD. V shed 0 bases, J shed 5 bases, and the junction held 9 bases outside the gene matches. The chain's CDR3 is CAISESELAGSEDTQYF. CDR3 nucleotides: TGTGCCATCAGTGAGTCAGAGCTAGCGGGATCTGAAGATACGCAGTATTTT.

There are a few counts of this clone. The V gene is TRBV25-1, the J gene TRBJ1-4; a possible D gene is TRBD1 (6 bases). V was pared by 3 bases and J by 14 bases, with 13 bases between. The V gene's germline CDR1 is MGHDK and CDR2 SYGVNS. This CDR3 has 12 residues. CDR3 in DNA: TGTGCCAGCAGTGACTATACAGGGAGGCTGTTTTTT. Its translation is CASSDYTGRLFF.

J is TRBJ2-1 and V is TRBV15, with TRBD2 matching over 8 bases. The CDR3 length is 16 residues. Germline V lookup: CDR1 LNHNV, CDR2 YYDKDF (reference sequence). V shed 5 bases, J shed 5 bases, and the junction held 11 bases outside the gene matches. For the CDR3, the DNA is TGTGCCACCAGCCGTAGCGGGATATATGAGAACAATGAGCAGTTCTTC. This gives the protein CATSRSGIYENNEQFF.

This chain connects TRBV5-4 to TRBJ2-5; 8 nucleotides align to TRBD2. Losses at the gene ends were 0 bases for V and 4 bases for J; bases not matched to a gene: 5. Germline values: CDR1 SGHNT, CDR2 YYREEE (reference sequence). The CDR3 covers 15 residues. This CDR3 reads CASSLAQRGRETQYF. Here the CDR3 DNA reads TGTGCCAGCAGCTTGGCCCAGCGGGGGAGAGAGACCCAGTACTTC.

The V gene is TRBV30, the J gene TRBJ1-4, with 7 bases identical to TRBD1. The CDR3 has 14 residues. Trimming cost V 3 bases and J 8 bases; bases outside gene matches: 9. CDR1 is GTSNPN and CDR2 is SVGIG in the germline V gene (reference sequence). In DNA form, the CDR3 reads TGTGCCTGGAGACCCTGGGGGACAGAAGAAAAACTGTTTTTT. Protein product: CAWRPWGTEEKLFF.

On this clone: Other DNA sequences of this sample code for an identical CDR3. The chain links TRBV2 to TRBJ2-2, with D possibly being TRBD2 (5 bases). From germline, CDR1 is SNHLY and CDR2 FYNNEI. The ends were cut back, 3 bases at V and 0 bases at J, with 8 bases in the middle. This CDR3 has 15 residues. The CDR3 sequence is CASSETGTNTGELFF. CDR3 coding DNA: TGTGCCAGCAGTGAGACGGGGACGAACACCGGGGAGCTGTTTTTT.

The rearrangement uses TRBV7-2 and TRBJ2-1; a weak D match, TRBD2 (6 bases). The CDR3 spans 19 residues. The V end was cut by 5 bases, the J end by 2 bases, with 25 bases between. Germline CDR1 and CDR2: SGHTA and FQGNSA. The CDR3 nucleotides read TGTGCCAGCAGCGGACGGCTAAGGGCGGGAAGTAAGGCCTACAATGAGCAGTTCTTC. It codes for CASSGRLRAGSKAYNEQFF.

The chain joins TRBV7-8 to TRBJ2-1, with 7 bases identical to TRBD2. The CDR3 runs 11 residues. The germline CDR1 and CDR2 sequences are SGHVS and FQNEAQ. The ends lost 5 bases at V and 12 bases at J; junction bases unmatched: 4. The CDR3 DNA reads TGTGCCAGCAGCCCCAGCGGGGTGCAGTTCTTC. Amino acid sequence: CASSPSGVQFF.

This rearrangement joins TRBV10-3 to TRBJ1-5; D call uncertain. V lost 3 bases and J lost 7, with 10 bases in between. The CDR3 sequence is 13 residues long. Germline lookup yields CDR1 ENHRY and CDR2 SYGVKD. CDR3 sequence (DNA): TGTGCCATCAGTGATGCAAACGAGCAGCCCCAGCATTTT. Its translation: CAISDANEQPQHF.

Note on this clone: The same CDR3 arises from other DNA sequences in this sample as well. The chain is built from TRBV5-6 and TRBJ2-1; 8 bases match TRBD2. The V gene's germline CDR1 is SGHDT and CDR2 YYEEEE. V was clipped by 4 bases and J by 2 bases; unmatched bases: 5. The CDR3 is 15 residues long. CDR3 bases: TGTGCCAGCAGCCTCGGACTAGCAGCCTACAATGAGCAGTTCTTC. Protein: CASSLGLAAYNEQFF.

The CDR3 protein is CASSLAGGPGREQFF. CDR3 bases: TGTGCCAGCAGTTTGGCGGGAGGGCCCGGGAGGGAGCAGTTCTTC. This sequence joins TRBV28 and TRBJ2-1, with TRBD2 matching over 9 bases. The ends lost 3 bases at V and 10 bases at J; junction bases unmatched: 10. Germline V gene lookup returns CDR1 MDHEN and CDR2 SYDVKM. The CDR3 extends over 15 amino acids.

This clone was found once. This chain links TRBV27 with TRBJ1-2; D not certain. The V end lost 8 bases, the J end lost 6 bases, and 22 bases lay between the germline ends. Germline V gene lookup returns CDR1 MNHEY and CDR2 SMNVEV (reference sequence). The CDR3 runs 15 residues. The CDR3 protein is CASSPLDAGWHGYTF. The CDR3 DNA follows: TGTGCCAGCTCTCCCCTTGACGCCGGGTGGCATGGCTACACCTTC.

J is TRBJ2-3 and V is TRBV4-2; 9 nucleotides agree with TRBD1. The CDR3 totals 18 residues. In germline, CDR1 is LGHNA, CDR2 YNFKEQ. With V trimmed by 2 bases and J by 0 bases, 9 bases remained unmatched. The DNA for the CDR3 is TGTGCCAGCAGCCAACTGTCTCTGGGACAGGGAAGCACAGATACGCAGTATTTT. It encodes CASSQLSLGQGSTDTQYF.

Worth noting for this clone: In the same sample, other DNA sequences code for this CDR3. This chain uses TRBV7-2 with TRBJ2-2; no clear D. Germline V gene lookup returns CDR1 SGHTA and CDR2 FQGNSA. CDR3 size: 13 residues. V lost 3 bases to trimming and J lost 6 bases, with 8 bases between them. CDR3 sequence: CASSFNGAGELFF. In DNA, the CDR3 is TGTGCCAGCAGCTTTAATGGAGCCGGGGAGCTGTTTTTT.

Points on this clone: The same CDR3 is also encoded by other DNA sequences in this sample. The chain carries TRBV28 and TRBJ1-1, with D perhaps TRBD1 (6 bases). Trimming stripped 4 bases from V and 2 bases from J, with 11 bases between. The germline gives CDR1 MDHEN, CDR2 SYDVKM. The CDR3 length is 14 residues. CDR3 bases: TGTGCCAGCAGTTCTGGGACATCCAACACTGAAGCTTTCTTT. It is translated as CASSSGTSNTEAFF.

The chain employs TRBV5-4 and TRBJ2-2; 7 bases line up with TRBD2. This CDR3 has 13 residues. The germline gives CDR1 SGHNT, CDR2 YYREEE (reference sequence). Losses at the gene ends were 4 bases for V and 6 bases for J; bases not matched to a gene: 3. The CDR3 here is CASSPSGPGELFF. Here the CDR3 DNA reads TGTGCCAGCAGCCCTAGCGGTCCCGGGGAGCTGTTTTTT.

As DNA, the CDR3 is TGTGCCTGGAATCTAGGGGGGAACACTGAAGCTTTCTTT. Protein sequence: CAWNLGGNTEAFF. V usage is TRBV30 and J usage is TRBJ1-1; D may be TRBD1 (6 bases). Germline CDR1 GTSNPN, CDR2 SVGIG (reference sequence). CDR3 size: 13 residues. V was pared by 4 bases and J by 1 base, with 10 bases between.

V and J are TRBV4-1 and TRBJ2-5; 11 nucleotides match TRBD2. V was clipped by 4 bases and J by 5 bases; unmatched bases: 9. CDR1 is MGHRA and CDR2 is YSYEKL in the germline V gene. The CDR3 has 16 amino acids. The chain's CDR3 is CASSLAGGLISETQYF. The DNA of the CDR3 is TGCGCCAGCAGCCTAGCGGGAGGGTTAATCTCGGAGACCCAGTACTTC.

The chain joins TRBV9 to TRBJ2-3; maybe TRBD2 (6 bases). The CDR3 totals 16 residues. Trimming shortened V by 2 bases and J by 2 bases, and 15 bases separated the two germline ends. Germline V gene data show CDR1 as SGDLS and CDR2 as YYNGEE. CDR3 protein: CASSVLGGENTDTQYF. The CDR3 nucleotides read TGTGCCAGCAGCGTCTTGGGGGGAGAAAACACAGATACGCAGTATTTT.

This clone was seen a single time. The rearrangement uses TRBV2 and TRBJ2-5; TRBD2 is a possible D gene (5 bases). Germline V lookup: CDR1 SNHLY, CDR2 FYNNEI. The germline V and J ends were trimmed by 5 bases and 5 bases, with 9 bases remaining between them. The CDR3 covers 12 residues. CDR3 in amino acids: CASSTSLETQYF. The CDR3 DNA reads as TGTGCCAGCAGTACTAGTTTGGAGACCCAGTACTTC.

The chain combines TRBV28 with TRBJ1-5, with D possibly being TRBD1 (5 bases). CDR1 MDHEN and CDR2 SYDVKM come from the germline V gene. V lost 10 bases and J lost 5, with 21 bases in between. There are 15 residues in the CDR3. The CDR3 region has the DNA TGTGCCATAAATGGGGGGGGTAGGTTCGATCAGCCCCAGCATTTT. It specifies CAINGGGRFDQPQHF.

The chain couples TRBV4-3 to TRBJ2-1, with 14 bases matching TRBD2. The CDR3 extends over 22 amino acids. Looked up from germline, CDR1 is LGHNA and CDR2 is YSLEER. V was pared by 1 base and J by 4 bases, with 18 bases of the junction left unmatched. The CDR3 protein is CASSQGSARGLAGGPRYNEQFF. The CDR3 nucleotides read TGCGCCAGCAGCCAAGGCTCTGCTCGAGGACTAGCGGGGGGCCCTAGATACAATGAGCAGTTCTTC.

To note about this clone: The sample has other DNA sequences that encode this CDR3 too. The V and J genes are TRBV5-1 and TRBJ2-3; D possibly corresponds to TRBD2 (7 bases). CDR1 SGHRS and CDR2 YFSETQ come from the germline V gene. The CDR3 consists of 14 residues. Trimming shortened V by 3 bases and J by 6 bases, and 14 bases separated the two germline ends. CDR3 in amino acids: CASSSGGPTDTQYF. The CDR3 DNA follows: TGCGCCAGCAGCTCGGGGGGCCCCACGGATACGCAGTATTTT.

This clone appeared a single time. This CDR3 is CASSVGPPDTQYF. CDR3 sequence (DNA): TGCGCCAGCAGCGTCGGGCCCCCAGATACGCAGTATTTT. The chain carries TRBV5-1 and TRBJ2-3; D gene uncertain. The germline V gene encodes CDR1 SGHRS and CDR2 YFSETQ. CDR3 length: 13 amino acids. With 4 bases removed from V and 4 bases from J, the gap between germline ends came to 10 bases.

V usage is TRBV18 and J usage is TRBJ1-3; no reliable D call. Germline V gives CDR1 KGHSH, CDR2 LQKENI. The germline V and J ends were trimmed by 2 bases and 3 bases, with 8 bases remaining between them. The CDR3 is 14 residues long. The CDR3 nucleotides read TGTGCCAGCTCACCAACCGTCCTTGGAAACACCATATATTTT. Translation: CASSPTVLGNTIYF.

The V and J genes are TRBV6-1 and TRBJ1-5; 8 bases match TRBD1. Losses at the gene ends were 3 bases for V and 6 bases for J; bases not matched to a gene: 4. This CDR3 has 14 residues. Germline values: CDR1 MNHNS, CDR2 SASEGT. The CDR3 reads CASSDSGGSQPQHF. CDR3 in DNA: TGTGCCAGCAGTGATTCAGGGGGCTCTCAGCCCCAGCATTTT.

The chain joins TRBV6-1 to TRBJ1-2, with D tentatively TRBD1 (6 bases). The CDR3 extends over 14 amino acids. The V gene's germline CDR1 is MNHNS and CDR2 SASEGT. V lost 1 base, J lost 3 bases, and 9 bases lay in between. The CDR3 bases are TGTGCCAGCAGTGAAGAGGGGGGGGACTATGGCTACACCTTC. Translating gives CASSEEGGDYGYTF.

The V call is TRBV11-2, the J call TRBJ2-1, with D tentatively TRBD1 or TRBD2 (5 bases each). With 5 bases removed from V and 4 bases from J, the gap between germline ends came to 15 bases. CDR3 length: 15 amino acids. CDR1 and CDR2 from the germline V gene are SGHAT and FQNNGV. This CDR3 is CASSPTGTIYNEQFF. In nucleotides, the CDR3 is TGTGCCAGCAGCCCTACCGGGACCATATACAATGAGCAGTTCTTC.

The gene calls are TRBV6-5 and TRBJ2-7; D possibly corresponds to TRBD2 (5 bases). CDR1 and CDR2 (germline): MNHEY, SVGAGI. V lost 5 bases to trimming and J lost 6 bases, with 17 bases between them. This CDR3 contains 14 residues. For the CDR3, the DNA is TGTGCCAGCAGTCCCCCCGCGGGCCGGGGCGAGCAGTACTTC. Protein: CASSPPAGRGEQYF.

The CDR3 protein is CASGGEWYNEQFF. For the CDR3, the DNA is TGTGCCTCCGGGGGGGAGTGGTACAATGAGCAGTTCTTC. The J gene is TRBJ2-1, the V gene TRBV10-3, with 8 bases matching TRBD2. The junction had 7 bases not matched to a gene; V was cut back by 11 bases and J by 4 bases. The length of the CDR3 is 13 residues. Germline V gene sequence: CDR1 ENHRY, CDR2 SYGVKD.

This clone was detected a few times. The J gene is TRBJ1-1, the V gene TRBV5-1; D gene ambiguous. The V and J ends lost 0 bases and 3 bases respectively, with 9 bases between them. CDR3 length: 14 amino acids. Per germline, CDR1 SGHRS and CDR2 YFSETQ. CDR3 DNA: TGCGCCAGCAGCTTGGGGGGAGAGGACACTGAAGCTTTCTTT. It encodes CASSLGGEDTEAFF. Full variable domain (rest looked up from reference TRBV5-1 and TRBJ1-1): KAGVTQTPRYLIKTRGQQVTLSCSPISGHRSVSWYQQTPGQGLQFLFEYFSETQRNKGNFPGRFSGRQFSNSRSEMNVSTLELGDSALYLCASSLGGEDTEAFFGQGTRLTVV.